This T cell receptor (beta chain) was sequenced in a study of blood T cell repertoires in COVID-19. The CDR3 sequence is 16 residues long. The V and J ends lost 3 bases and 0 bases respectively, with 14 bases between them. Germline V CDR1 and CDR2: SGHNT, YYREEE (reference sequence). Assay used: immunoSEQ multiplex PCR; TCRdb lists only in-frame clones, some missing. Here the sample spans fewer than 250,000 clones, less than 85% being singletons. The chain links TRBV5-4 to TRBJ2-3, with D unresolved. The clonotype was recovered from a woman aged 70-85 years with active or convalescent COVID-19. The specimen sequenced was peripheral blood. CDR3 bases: TGTGCCAGCAGCTCCGGCGACTTCCGAAGCACAGATACGCAGTATTTT. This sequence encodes CASSSGDFRSTDTQYF.